These T cell receptor beta chains were read from a single sample in a study of shared clonotypes between healthy human individuals. Clones were sequenced by immunoSEQ multiplex PCR, and TCRdb holds only the in-frame ones, with some missing. Seen here are roughly 2,500,000 clones, 80% to 95% observed once, and the top ten hold more than 0.35%. Sequences were obtained from naive CD4+ T cells from PBMCs. The receptor set was obtained from a man aged 18 to 30 in good health. Some clones in this sample may be carry-over from other donors' samples. CDR3s include the opening cysteine and the closing phenylalanine or tryptophan. The D gene is left open where the match is weak. The size entry is marked missing in some rows and otherwise reads once, few, many or a size class.

CDR3 DNA | CDR3 protein | J gene | clone size | CDR3 length | V gene | D gene
TGTGCCAGCTGGATCCCGACAGGGGGCGGCTACACCTTC | CASWIPTGGGYTF | TRBJ1-2 | NA | 13 | TRBV28 | TRBD1
TGTGCCAGCAGCTCTGGACTAGCGGCCCCCCTTTCTTACAATGAGCAGTTCTTC | CASSSGLAAPLSYNEQFF | TRBJ2-1 | NA | 18 | TRBV11-2 | TRBD2
TGTGCCAGCACCCTCGGGCAGGGGACAGATACGCAGTATTTT | CASTLGQGTDTQYF | TRBJ2-3 | NA | 14 | TRBV9 | NA
TGCGCCAGCAGCTTGGGGCAGGGCAACGCTGGAAACACCATATATTTT | CASSLGQGNAGNTIYF | TRBJ1-3 | NA | 16 | TRBV5-1 | NA
TGCGCCAGCAGCTTAAGGACTAGCGGAGCCTCCCACAGCACAGATACGCAGTATTTT | CASSLRTSGASHSTDTQYF | TRBJ2-3 | NA | 19 | TRBV5-1 | TRBD2
TGTGCCAGCAGCCAATTGACATCCGGGACACGTAAAAACTATGGCTACACCTTC | CASSQLTSGTRKNYGYTF | TRBJ1-2 | NA | 18 | TRBV4-2 | NA
TGTGCTAGTGGGTCCGACAGGTCCTACGAGCAGTACTTC | CASGSDRSYEQYF | TRBJ2-7 | NA | 13 | TRBV12-5 | NA
TGTGCCAGCAGCTTGGCGGCCGGGACCTACTACGAGCAGTACTTC | CASSLAAGTYYEQYF | TRBJ2-7 | once | 15 | TRBV5-4 | NA
TGTGCCAGCTGCGACAAGACAGGCAAGTTGGGCAATCAGCCCCAGCATTTT | CASCDKTGKLGNQPQHF | TRBJ1-5 | NA | 17 | TRBV19 | NA
TGTGCCAGCAATCGGGGACCGGACCCCTATAATTCACCCCTCCACTTT | CASNRGPDPYNSPLHF | TRBJ1-6 | NA | 16 | TRBV28 | NA
TGCGCCAGCAGCTTTACCCCAGGGGGCAATCAGCCCCAGCATTTT | CASSFTPGGNQPQHF | TRBJ1-5 | NA | 15 | TRBV5-1 | NA
TGTGCCAGCAGCTTAGCCGCGCGAGGCGGGGGTACCTACGAGCAGTACTTC | CASSLAARGGGTYEQYF | TRBJ2-7 | NA | 17 | TRBV7-2 | TRBD2
TGTGCCAGCAGCTTATACCGGGACAGCCATAGAAATGAGCAGTTCTTC | CASSLYRDSHRNEQFF | TRBJ2-1 | NA | 16 | TRBV7-2 | TRBD1